The next 25 T cell receptor beta chains were all read from a single sample in a study of beta chain features in type 1 diabetes. As every portion of the isolated RNA was reverse transcribed, the sequencing read expressed TCRB transcripts. Method: immunoSEQ multiplex PCR; TCRdb's copy keeps in-frame clones and lacks some. This repertoire shows 150,000 or so clones, approximately 9.1% found once; its top ten account for 2.3%. The source material was central memory CD4+ T cells from blood. These receptors were taken from a woman aged 18-29 years in good health.

This chain connects TRBV19 to TRBJ2-1; D is unresolved. The germline V and J ends were trimmed by 3 bases and 8 bases, with 14 bases remaining between them. The germline gives CDR1 LNHDA, CDR2 SQIVND (reference sequence). The CDR3 has 14 amino acids. The chain's CDR3 is CASSIGSVGDEQFF. For the CDR3, the DNA is TGTGCCAGTAGTATCGGCAGCGTAGGAGATGAGCAGTTCTTC.

This clone was observed a few times. This chain uses TRBV6-5 with TRBJ2-1, with 7 bases matching TRBD1. Germline lookup yields CDR1 MNHEY and CDR2 SVGAGI. The CDR3 is 14 amino acids. Trimming removed 6 bases from V and 6 bases from J; junction bases left unmatched: 8. CDR3 nucleotide sequence: TGTGCCAGCAGCTACAAGACAGGGTCCAATGAGCAGTTCTTC. The encoded protein is CASSYKTGSNEQFF.

The table lists this clone with a few counts. The same CDR3 also results from other DNA sequences found in this sample. The rearrangement links TRBV30 to TRBJ1-2; TRBD1 aligns across 7 bases. The CDR3 sequence is 14 residues long. Looked up from germline, CDR1 is GTSNPN and CDR2 is SVGIG (reference sequence). Trimming cost V 0 bases and J 4 bases; bases outside gene matches: 5. The CDR3 here is CAWSVQGNPYGYTF. The CDR3 DNA is TGTGCCTGGAGTGTACAGGGGAACCCCTATGGCTACACCTTC.

This clone appeared a few times. In nucleotides, the CDR3 is TGTGCCAGCAGCTTAGACTGGGGGGGCGAGCAGTACTTC. This sequence encodes CASSLDWGGEQYF. The gene calls are TRBV7-9 and TRBJ2-7, with TRBD2 identical over 7 bases. Looked up from germline, CDR1 is SEHNR and CDR2 is FQNEAQ (reference sequence). The CDR3 loop spans 13 amino acids. V trimming: 1 base; J trimming: 6 bases; junction bases outside the gene matches: 3.

This clone turned up a few times. The chain links TRBV5-1 to TRBJ2-5, with TRBD2 matching 8 bases. CDR3 length: 15 amino acids. V trimming: 2 bases; J trimming: 3 bases; junction bases outside the gene matches: 6. Per germline, CDR1 SGHRS and CDR2 YFSETQ. The CDR3 nucleotides read TGCGCCAGCAGCTTTAGAGGGGGACTAGAAGAGACCCAGTACTTC. This codes for CASSFRGGLEETQYF.

This clone showed up just a few times. V and J are TRBV5-6 and TRBJ2-1, with D tentatively TRBD1 (6 bases). Germline CDR1 and CDR2: SGHDT and YYEEEE. The CDR3 has 14 amino acids. V lost 0 bases, J lost 3 bases, and 7 bases lay in between. The CDR3 reads CASSLGTVYNEQFF. The CDR3 DNA is TGTGCCAGCAGCTTGGGGACAGTCTACAATGAGCAGTTCTTC.

This clone has a count of ten or more. This chain joins TRBV29-1 and TRBJ2-1, with 9 nucleotides matching TRBD2. V shed 5 bases and J 10 bases; nucleotides not matched to a gene: 12. In germline, CDR1 is SQVTM, CDR2 ANQGSEA. There are 14 residues in the CDR3. In DNA, the CDR3 is TGCAGCGTTATAACTAGCGGGCGACAGGGAGAGCAGTTCTTC. The encoded protein is CSVITSGRQGEQFF.

A few counts support this clone. The V gene is TRBV6-6, the J gene TRBJ1-1; no clear D. V shed 6 bases and J shed 0 bases, with 8 bases lying between them. This CDR3 is built from 13 residues. Germline values: CDR1 MNHNY, CDR2 SVGAGI (reference sequence). The CDR3 bases are TGTGCCAGCAGCCGTAGCCTGAACACTGAAGCTTTCTTT. Amino acids: CASSRSLNTEAFF.

This clone was recorded a few times. The V call is TRBV21-1, the J call TRBJ2-1; TRBD2 was called by the table and not checked on the DNA. TRBV21-1 is flagged as a pseudogene. The CDR3 is 13 residues long. The CDR3 here is CASSERIYNEQFF. The CDR3 nucleotides are TGTGCCAGCAGCGAGAGAATTTACAATGAGCAGTTCTTC.

The V call is TRBV5-1, the J call TRBJ2-5; a weak D match, TRBD2 (5 bases). CDR3 length: 15 amino acids. Germline CDR1 SGHRS, CDR2 YFSETQ. V was shortened by 3 bases and J by 5 bases, with 17 bases between the two germline ends. CDR3 nucleotide sequence: TGCGCCAGCAGCTCCCCCTCGACTAATCGGGAGACCCAGTACTTC. This sequence encodes CASSSPSTNRETQYF.

This clone was detected a few times. The chain recombines TRBV29-1 with TRBJ1-1, with TRBD1 identical over 7 bases. V was clipped by 4 bases and J by 1 base; unmatched bases: 9. Per germline, CDR1 SQVTM and CDR2 ANQGSEA. CDR3 length equals 15 residues. CDR3 nucleotide sequence: TGCAGCGTTGCCCCTCATACAGGGGCGAACACTGAAGCTTTCTTT. Residues: CSVAPHTGANTEAFF.

This clone turned up a few times. The chain couples TRBV6-6 to TRBJ2-5, with 8 bases matching TRBD2. The V gene's germline CDR1 is MNHNY and CDR2 SVGAGI (reference sequence). CDR3 length: 15 residues. Trimming at V came to 2 bases and at J to 2 bases, leaving 4 bases not matched to a gene. CDR3 region: CASSYAGGRQETQYF. CDR3 DNA: TGTGCCAGCAGTTACGCGGGGGGCCGACAAGAGACCCAGTACTTC.

This clone appeared a few times. V gene TRBV6-1 combines with J gene TRBJ2-7; D is possibly TRBD1 (8 bases). The CDR3 is 13 residues long. Trimming removed 5 bases at V and 3 bases at J, with 11 bases between. Germline CDR1 and CDR2: MNHNS and SASEGT. CDR3 sequence: CASSTGGGYEQYF. As DNA, the CDR3 is TGTGCCAGCAGTACAGGGGGGGGCTACGAGCAGTACTTC.

This chain uses TRBV18 with TRBJ2-4; TRBD2 aligns across 14 bases. Germline values: CDR1 KGHSH, CDR2 LQKENI. The trim removed 6 bases at V and 13 bases at J, leaving 11 bases unmatched. The CDR3 sequence is 15 residues long. The CDR3 here is CASSQGTSGSGEQYF. CDR3 DNA sequence: TGTGCCAGCTCGCAAGGGACTAGCGGGAGTGGGGAGCAGTACTTC.

The CDR3 reads CASSDSAGNIQYF. The CDR3 DNA reads as TGTGCCAGCAGTGACTCGGCGGGAAACATTCAGTACTTC. This sequence joins TRBV6-4 and TRBJ2-4, with D possibly TRBD2 on 5 matching bases. Per germline, CDR1 MRHNA and CDR2 SNTAGT. V was cut by 0 bases and J by 6 bases, with 6 bases left in between. The CDR3 has 13 residues.

In its sample, this clone was seen a few times. The rearrangement joins TRBV29-1 to TRBJ1-2; D is perhaps TRBD1 (5 bases). CDR3 size: 15 residues. V gave up 7 bases and J gave up 8 bases, with 26 bases separating them. Germline CDR1 SQVTM, CDR2 ANQGSEA. The CDR3 is CSAQGQGTPLVGYTF. In DNA, the CDR3 is TGCAGCGCCCAGGGTCAGGGAACACCCTTGGTGGGCTACACCTTC.

This clone has only a few counts. This chain links TRBV7-9 with TRBJ1-2; 8 nucleotides agree with TRBD1. The germline V gene encodes CDR1 SEHNR and CDR2 FQNEAQ (reference sequence). J lost 8 bases, V lost 1 base, and 6 bases had no gene match. CDR3 length: 14 amino acids. DNA of the CDR3: TGTGCCAGCAGCTTAGGTGGACAGGGTTACGGCTACACCTTC. Protein product: CASSLGGQGYGYTF.

This clone has more than one count but fewer than ten. V and J are TRBV5-1 and TRBJ2-5; D is possibly TRBD2 (5 bases). The germline V and J ends were trimmed by 2 bases and 1 base, with 9 bases remaining between them. This CDR3 spans 14 amino acids. From germline, CDR1 is SGHRS and CDR2 YFSETQ. CDR3 loop: CASSLKDFQETQYF. The CDR3 DNA is TGCGCCAGCAGCTTAAAGGACTTCCAAGAGACCCAGTACTTC.

The chain recombines TRBV21-1 with TRBJ2-2; the table calls TRBD1, which could not be checked here. TRBV21-1 is deemed a pseudogene. The CDR3 runs 16 residues. CDR3 nucleotide sequence: TGTGCCAGCAGCAATCGGCAGGGGAGGAACACCGGGGAGCTGTTTTTT. Translating gives CASSNRQGRNTGELFF.

This clone has just a few counts. The J gene is TRBJ1-4, the V gene TRBV5-4; the D gene is possibly TRBD1 (5 bases). V was shortened by 3 bases and J by 8 bases, with 23 bases between the two germline ends. CDR3 length equals 17 residues. CDR1 is SGHNT and CDR2 is YYREEE in the germline V gene (reference sequence). The CDR3 spells CASSSRTSGRGSEKLFF. In DNA, the CDR3 is TGTGCCAGCAGCTCCAGGACTTCAGGGAGGGGAAGCGAAAAACTGTTTTTT.

The chain is built from TRBV11-2 and TRBJ2-5, with 7 bases identical to TRBD2. V shed 3 bases and J 5 bases; nucleotides not matched to a gene: 12. This CDR3 spans 16 amino acids. CDR1 is SGHAT and CDR2 is FQNNGV in the germline V gene. The CDR3 DNA follows: TGTGCCAGCAGCTTGGCTGGGGGAGGGCCAGAGGAGACCCAGTACTTC. Its translation is CASSLAGGGPEETQYF.

This clone has a handful of counts. A read error may be the cause here, since a much bigger clone is one base away. Other DNA variants within this sample encode the same CDR3. The rearrangement uses TRBV4-1 and TRBJ2-5; 11 bases are a match to TRBD2. J was trimmed by 3 bases and V by 4 bases; bases with no gene match: 7. This CDR3 region has 16 residues. CDR1 and CDR2 (germline): MGHRA, YSYEKL. CDR3 nucleotide sequence: TGCGCCAGCAGCCGTGATAGCGGGGGGGCCGAAGAGACCCAGTACTTC. Residues: CASSRDSGGAEETQYF.

This clone has just a few counts. The gene calls are TRBV5-1 and TRBJ1-3; TRBD1 aligns across 7 bases. CDR3 length: 15 residues. Germline CDR1 SGHRS, CDR2 YFSETQ. Germline trimming cut 4 bases from V and 4 bases from J; bases unmatched to any gene: 8. The CDR3 here is CASSLDRVWGNTIYF. The CDR3 DNA follows: TGCGCCAGCAGCCTCGACAGGGTCTGGGGAAACACCATATATTTT.

Worth noting for this clone: A read error may produce the germline difference seen at one junction end. The chain combines TRBV6-5 with TRBJ1-2, with TRBD1 as a possible D gene (6 bases). The germline CDR1 and CDR2 sequences are MNHEY and SVGAGI. The CDR3 is 12 residues long. For the CDR3, the DNA is TGTGCCATCAGTATACAGGGCTATGGCTACACCTTC. Amino acids: CAISIQGYGYTF.

This clone was observed a handful of times. This sequence joins TRBV2 and TRBJ1-5; 7 nucleotides align to TRBD1. The CDR3 is made up of 14 amino acids. V was pared by 8 bases and J by 0 bases, with 4 bases of the junction left unmatched. Germline CDR1 reads SNHLY; CDR2 reads FYNNEI. This chain's CDR3 is CASGGQVSNQPQHF. Written as DNA, the CDR3 is TGTGCCAGCGGAGGACAGGTTAGCAATCAGCCCCAGCATTTT.